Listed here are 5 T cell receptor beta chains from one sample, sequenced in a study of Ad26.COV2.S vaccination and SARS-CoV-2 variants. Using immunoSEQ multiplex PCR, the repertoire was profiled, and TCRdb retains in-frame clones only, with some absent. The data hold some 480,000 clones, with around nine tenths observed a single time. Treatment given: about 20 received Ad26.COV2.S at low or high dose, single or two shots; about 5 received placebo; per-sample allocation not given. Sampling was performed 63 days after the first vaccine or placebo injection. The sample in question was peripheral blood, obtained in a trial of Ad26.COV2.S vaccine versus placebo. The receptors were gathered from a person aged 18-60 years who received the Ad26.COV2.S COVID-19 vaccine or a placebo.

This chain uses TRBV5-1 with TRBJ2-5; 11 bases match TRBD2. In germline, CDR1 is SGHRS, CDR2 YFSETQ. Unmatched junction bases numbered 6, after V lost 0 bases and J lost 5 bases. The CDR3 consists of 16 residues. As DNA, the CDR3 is TGCGCCAGCAGCTTGGGGGCTAGCGGGGGGTCCGAGACCCAGTACTTC. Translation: CASSLGASGGSETQYF.

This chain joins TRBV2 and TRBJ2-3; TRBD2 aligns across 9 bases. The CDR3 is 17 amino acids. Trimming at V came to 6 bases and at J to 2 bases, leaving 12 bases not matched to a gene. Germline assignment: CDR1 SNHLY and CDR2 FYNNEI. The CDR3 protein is CASRPGGLAGPTDTQYF. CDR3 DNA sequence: TGTGCCAGCAGGCCGGGAGGGCTAGCGGGACCCACAGATACGCAGTATTTT.

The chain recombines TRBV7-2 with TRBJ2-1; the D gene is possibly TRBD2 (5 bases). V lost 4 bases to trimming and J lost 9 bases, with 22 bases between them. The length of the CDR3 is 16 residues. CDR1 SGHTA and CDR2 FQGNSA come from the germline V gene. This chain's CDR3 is CASSSGPGRTRGEQFF. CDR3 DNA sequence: TGTGCCAGCAGCTCGGGCCCCGGGCGAACTAGAGGTGAGCAGTTCTTC.

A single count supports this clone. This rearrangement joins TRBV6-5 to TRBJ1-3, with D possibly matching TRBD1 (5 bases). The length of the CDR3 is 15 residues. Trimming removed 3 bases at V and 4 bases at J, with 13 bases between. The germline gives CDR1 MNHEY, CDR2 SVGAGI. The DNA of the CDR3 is TGTGCCAGCAGTTATTTCCAGGGAGGAGGAAACACCATATATTTT. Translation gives CASSYFQGGGNTIYF.

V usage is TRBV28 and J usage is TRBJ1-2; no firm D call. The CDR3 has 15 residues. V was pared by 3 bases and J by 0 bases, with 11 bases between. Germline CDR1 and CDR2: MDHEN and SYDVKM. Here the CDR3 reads CASSFEDLTNYGYTF. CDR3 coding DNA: TGTGCCAGCAGTTTCGAGGACCTAACTAACTATGGCTACACCTTC.